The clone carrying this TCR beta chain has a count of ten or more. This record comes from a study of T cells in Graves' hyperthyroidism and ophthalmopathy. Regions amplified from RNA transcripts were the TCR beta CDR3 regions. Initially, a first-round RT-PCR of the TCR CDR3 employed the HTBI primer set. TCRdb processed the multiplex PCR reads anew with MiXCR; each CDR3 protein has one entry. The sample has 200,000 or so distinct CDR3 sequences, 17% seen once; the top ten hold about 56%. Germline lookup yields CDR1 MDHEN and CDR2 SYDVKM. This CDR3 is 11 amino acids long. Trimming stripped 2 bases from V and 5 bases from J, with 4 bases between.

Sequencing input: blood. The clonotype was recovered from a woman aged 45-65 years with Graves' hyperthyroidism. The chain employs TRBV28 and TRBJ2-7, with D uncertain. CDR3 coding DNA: TGTGCCAGCAGTTTAAGGGACGAGCAGTACTTC. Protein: CASSLRDEQYF.